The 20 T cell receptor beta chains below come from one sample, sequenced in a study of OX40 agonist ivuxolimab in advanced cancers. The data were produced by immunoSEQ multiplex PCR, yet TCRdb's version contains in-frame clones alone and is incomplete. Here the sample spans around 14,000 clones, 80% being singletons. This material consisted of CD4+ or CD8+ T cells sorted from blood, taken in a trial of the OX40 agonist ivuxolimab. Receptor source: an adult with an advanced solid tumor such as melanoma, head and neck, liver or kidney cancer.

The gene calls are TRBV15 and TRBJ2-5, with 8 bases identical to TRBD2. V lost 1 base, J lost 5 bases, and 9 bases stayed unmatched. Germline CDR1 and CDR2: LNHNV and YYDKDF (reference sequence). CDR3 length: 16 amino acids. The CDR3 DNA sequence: TGTGCCACCAGCAGAGGGGTAGCGGGGAGGGAGGAGACCCAGTACTTC. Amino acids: CATSRGVAGREETQYF.

Written as DNA, the CDR3 is TGTGCCAGCAGCGTCCGGGACCGCCACTCTGGGGCCAACGTCCTGACTTTC. Translation: CASSVRDRHSGANVLTF. The chain has TRBV9 and TRBJ2-6; D is tentatively TRBD1 or TRBD2 (5 bases each). V was shortened by 2 bases and J by 0 bases, with 12 bases between the two germline ends. Germline CDR1 reads SGDLS; CDR2 reads YYNGEE. This CDR3 is 17 amino acids long.

CDR3 sequence: CASSEYRTSPYNEQFF. Here the CDR3 DNA reads TGTGCCAGCAGTGAATACAGGACTAGCCCCTACAATGAGCAGTTCTTC. This chain connects TRBV25-1 to TRBJ2-1; 8 bases fit TRBD2. The germline V gene has CDR1 MGHDK and CDR2 SYGVNS. The junction had 3 bases not matched to a gene; V was cut back by 0 bases and J by 2 bases. The CDR3 has 16 amino acids.

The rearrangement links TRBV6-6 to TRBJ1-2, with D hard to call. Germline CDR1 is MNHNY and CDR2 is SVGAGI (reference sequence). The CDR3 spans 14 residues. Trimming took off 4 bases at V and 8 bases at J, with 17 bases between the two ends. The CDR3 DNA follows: TGTGCCAGCAGTTTGCTGATAGGGCCGGACGGCTACACCTTC. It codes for CASSLLIGPDGYTF.

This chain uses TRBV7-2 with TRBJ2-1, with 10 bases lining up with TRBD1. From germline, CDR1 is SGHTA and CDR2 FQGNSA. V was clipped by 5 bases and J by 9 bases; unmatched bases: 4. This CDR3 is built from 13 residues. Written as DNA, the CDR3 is TGTGCCAGCAGCCGGACAGGGGGGACTGAGCAGTTCTTC. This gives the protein CASSRTGGTEQFF. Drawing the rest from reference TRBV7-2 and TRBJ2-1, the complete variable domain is GAGVSQSPSNKVTEKGKDVELRCDPISGHTALYWYRQSLGQGLEFLIYFQGNSAPDKSGLPSDRFSAERTGGSVSTLTIQRTQQEDSAVYLCASSRTGGTEQFFGPGTRLTVL.

The CDR3 DNA sequence: TGTGCCAGCAGTTCCACTAGCGGACCCGCCTACAATGAGCAGTTCTTC. Translation: CASSSTSGPAYNEQFF. The chain recombines TRBV27 with TRBJ2-1; 8 bases fit TRBD2. This CDR3 has 16 amino acids. CDR1 and CDR2 (germline): MNHEY, SMNVEV (reference sequence). With V trimmed by 4 bases and J by 2 bases, 7 bases remained unmatched.

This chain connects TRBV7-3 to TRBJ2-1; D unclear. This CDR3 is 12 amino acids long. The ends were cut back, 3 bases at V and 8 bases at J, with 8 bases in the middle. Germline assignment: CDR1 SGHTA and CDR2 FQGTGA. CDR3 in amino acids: CASSLGADEQFF. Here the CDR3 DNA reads TGTGCCAGCAGCTTGGGTGCGGATGAGCAGTTCTTC.

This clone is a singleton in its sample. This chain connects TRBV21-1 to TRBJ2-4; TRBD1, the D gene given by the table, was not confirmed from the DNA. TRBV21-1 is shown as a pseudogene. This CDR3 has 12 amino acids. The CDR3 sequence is CASWAYKNIQYF. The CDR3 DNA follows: TGTGCCAGCTGGGCGTACAAAAACATTCAGTACTTC.

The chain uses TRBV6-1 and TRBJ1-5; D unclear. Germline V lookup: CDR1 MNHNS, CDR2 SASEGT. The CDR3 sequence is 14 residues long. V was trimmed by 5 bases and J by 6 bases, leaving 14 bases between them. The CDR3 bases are TGTGCCAGCAGTCCAAATACTATGGGTCAGCCCCAGCATTTT. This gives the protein CASSPNTMGQPQHF.

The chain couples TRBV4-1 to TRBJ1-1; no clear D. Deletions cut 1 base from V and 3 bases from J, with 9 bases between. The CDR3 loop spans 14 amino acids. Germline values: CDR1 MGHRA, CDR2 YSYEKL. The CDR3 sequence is CASSQGVGDTEAFF. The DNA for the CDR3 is TGCGCCAGCAGCCAAGGGGTCGGAGACACTGAAGCTTTCTTT.

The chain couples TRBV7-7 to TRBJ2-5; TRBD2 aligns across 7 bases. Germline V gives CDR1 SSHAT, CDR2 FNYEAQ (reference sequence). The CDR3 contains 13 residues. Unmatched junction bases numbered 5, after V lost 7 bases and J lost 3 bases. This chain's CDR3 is CASIPSGKETQYF. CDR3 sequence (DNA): TGTGCCAGCATCCCTAGCGGCAAAGAGACCCAGTACTTC.

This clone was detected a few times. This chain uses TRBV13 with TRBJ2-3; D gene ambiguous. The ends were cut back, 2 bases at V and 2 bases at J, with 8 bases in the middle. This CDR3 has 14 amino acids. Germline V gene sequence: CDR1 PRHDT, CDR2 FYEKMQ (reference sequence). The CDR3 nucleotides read TGTGCCAGCAGCTTAAGGCAGGCCACAGATACGCAGTATTTT. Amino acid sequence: CASSLRQATDTQYF. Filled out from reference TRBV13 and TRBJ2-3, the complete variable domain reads AAGVIQSPRHLIKEKRETATLKCYPIPRHDTVYWYQQGPGQDPQFLISFYEKMQSDKGSIPDRFSAQQFSDYHSELNMSSLELGDSALYFCASSLRQATDTQYFGPGTRLTVL.

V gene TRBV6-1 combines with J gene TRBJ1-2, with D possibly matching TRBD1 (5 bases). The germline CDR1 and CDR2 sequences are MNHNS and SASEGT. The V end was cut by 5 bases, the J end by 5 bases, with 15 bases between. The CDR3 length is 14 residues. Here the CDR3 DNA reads TGTGCCAGCAGTTATTACAGGACCGGGTATGGCTACACCTTC. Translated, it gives CASSYYRTGYGYTF.

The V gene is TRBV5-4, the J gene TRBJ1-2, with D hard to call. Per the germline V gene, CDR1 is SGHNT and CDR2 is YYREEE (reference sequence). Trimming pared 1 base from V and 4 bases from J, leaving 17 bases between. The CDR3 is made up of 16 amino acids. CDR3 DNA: TGTGCCAGCAGCTTGTCCAGTAGTTGGGTCGGCTATGGCTACACCTTC. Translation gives CASSLSSSWVGYGYTF.

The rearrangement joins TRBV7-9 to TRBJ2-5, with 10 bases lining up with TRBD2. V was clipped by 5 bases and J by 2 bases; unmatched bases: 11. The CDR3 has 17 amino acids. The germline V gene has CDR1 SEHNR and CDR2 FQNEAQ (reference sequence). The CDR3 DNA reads TGTGCCAGCAGCCGGACGACTAGCGGGCCGCTTCAAGAGACCCAGTACTTC. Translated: CASSRTTSGPLQETQYF.

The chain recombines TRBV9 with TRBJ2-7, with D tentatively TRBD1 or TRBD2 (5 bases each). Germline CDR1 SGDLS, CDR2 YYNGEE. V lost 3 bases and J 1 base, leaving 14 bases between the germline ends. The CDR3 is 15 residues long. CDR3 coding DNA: TGTGCCAGCAGCGCCTCCGGGACCGGATCCTACGAGCAGTACTTC. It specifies CASSASGTGSYEQYF.

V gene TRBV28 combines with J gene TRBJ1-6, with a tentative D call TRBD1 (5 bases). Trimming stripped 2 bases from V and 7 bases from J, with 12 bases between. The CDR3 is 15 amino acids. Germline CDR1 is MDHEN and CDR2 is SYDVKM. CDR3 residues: CASSLVAGRNSPLHF. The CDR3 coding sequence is TGTGCCAGCAGTTTAGTTGCAGGGAGGAATTCACCCCTCCACTTT.

CDR3 DNA sequence: TGCGCCAGCACCAAGTATGGCTACACCTTC. Amino acids: CASTKYGYTF. V gene TRBV23-1 combines with J gene TRBJ1-2; D is unresolved. TRBV23-1 falls under the ORF class, with uncertain function. The CDR3 is 10 amino acids. Trimming removed 7 bases from V and 5 bases from J, with 5 bases in between.

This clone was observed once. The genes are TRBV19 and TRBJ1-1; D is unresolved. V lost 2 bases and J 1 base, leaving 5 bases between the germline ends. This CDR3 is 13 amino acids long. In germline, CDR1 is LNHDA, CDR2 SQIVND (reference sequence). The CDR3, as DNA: TGTGCCAGTAGTATAACGGAGAACACTGAAGCTTTCTTT. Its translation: CASSITENTEAFF.

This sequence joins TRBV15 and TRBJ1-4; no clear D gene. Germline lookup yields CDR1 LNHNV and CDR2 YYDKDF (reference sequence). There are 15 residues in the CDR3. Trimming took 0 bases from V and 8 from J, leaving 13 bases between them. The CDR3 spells CATSRDAGLWEKLFF. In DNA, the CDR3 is TGTGCCACCAGCAGAGATGCGGGTCTTTGGGAAAAACTGTTTTTT.